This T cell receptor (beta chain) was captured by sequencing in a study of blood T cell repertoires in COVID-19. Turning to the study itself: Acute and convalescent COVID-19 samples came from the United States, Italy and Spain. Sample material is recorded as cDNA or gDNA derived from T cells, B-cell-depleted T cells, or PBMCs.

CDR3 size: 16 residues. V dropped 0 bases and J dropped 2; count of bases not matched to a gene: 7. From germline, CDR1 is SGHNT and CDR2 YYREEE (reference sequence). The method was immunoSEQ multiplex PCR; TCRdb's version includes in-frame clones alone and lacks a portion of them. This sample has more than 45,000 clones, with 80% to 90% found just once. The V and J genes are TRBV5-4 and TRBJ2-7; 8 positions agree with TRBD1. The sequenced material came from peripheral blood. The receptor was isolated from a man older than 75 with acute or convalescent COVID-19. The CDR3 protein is CASSLGAGGWTYEQYF. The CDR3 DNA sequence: TGTGCCAGCAGCTTGGGGGCAGGGGGCTGGACCTACGAGCAGTACTTC.